The 8 T cell receptor beta chains below come from one sample, sequenced in a study of control samples from healthy donors and cancer patients. Assay: immunoSEQ multiplex PCR; the TCRdb copy retains only in-frame clones and omits some. Of tens of thousands of clones in the sample, about 80% were seen once. Sequenced input: PBMCs. The receptors originated from a man aged 55 to 69 with head and neck cancer.

The J gene is TRBJ1-5, the V gene TRBV5-5; 7 nucleotides match TRBD1. Germline trimming cut 3 bases from V and 3 bases from J; bases unmatched to any gene: 9. Germline V lookup: CDR1 SGHKS, CDR2 YYEKEE (reference sequence). CDR3 size: 16 residues. In DNA, the CDR3 is TGTGCCAGCAGCTGGGGACAGCGAATCTCCAATCAGCCCCAGCATTTT. Amino acid sequence: CASSWGQRISNQPQHF.

This clone showed up just a few times. This sequence joins TRBV11-2 and TRBJ1-3; D is ambiguous. Germline V gives CDR1 SGHAT, CDR2 FQNNGV. The CDR3 runs 15 residues. V was cut by 4 bases and J by 0 bases, with 10 bases left in between. This chain's CDR3 is CASSSGRSSGNTIYF. CDR3 nucleotide sequence: TGTGCCAGCAGCTCCGGACGAAGCTCTGGAAACACCATATATTTT. Looking up the rest from reference TRBV11-2 and TRBJ1-3 gives the full variable domain: EAGVAQSPRYKIIEKRQSVAFWCNPISGHATLYWYQQILGQGPKLLIQFQNNGVVDDSQLPKDRFSAERLKGVDSTLKIQPAKLEDSAVYLCASSSGRSSGNTIYFGEGSWLTVV.

This clone was found a few times. V gene TRBV28 combines with J gene TRBJ2-5; weak D call: TRBD2 (7 bases). Germline CDR1 is MDHEN and CDR2 is SYDVKM. Between the trimmed V and J ends, which lost 7 bases and 6 bases, there was a span of 15 bases. CDR3 length: 13 amino acids. CDR3 protein: CASTLGGAQTQYF. The CDR3 region has the DNA TGTGCCAGCACCCTAGGGGGGGCGCAGACCCAGTACTTC.

The chain uses TRBV6-2 or TRBV6-3 and TRBJ2-3, with D maybe TRBD1 (6 bases). This CDR3 is built from 14 residues. The germline gives CDR1 MNHEY, CDR2 SVGEGT. The V gene lost 5 bases and the J gene lost 2 bases, with 11 bases spanning the gap. In nucleotides, the CDR3 is TGTGCCAGCAGTGAGACAGGTACCACAGATACGCAGTATTTT. This gives the protein CASSETGTTDTQYF.

This clone has just one count. This chain links TRBV19 with TRBJ2-7; perhaps TRBD2 as D (6 bases). The CDR3 extends over 12 amino acids. Trimming left V 3 bases short and J 5 bases short, with 8 bases between. Per the germline V gene, CDR1 is LNHDA and CDR2 is SQIVND (reference sequence). The CDR3 spells CASSMPGDEQYF. CDR3 coding DNA: TGTGCCAGTAGTATGCCGGGAGACGAGCAGTACTTC.

The rearrangement uses TRBV2 and TRBJ1-3; the D is unclear. The CDR3 extends over 15 amino acids. Germline V gene lookup returns CDR1 SNHLY and CDR2 FYNNEI. Trimming cost V 4 bases and J 0 bases, with 10 bases left between them. The CDR3 DNA reads as TGTGCCAGCAGTGGGGTACGGTACTCTGGAAACACCATATATTTT. Its protein product is CASSGVRYSGNTIYF.

The sample holds one count of this clone. The V gene is TRBV24-1, the J gene TRBJ2-3; 10 bases line up with TRBD2. The CDR3 is 16 amino acids. Germline V lookup: CDR1 KGHDR, CDR2 SFDVKD. Trimming removed 5 bases from V and 2 bases from J; junction bases left unmatched: 6. Here the CDR3 reads CATSGIAGGFTDTQYF. In DNA form, the CDR3 reads TGTGCCACCAGTGGCATAGCGGGAGGATTCACAGATACGCAGTATTTT.

The J gene is TRBJ2-1, the V gene TRBV7-9; D is uncertain. The ends were cut back, 5 bases at V and 10 bases at J, with 12 bases in the middle. Germline CDR1 SEHNR, CDR2 FQNEAQ (reference sequence). The CDR3 sequence is 12 residues long. Here the CDR3 DNA reads TGTGCCAGCAGCCAAGTAAAAGGGGAGCAGTTCTTC. Its protein is CASSQVKGEQFF.